The T cell receptor (beta chain) under discussion was sequenced for a study of monozygotic twins with inflammatory bowel disease. Whole blood served as the source of total RNA, and no T cell sorting took place. Germline CDR1 and CDR2: DFQATT and SNEGSKA (reference sequence). The CDR3 totals 13 residues. Eight cDNA synthesis reactions were run for every sample. TCRdb reprocessed the 5' RACE reads and reports one entry per CDR3 protein, with no DNA. The sample has fewer than 550,000 distinct CDR3 sequences. This receptor was identified in a human donor with ulcerative colitis or Crohn's disease, or a healthy co-twin of an affected twin (not recorded which). Source material: blood. The V call is TRBV20-1, the J call TRBJ2-7; the D gene TCRdb calls, TRBD2, cannot be checked with no DNA. CDR3 region: CSSGELTSYEQYF.